What follows are 17 T cell receptor beta chains derived from one specimen sequenced in a study of blood T cell repertoires in COVID-19. Assay used: immunoSEQ multiplex PCR; TCRdb lists only in-frame clones, some missing. The data contain about 320,000 clones, roughly 90% of them singletons. The sequenced material came from peripheral blood. The receptors here all came from a man between 18 and 29 years old who had recovered from COVID-19.

The chain employs TRBV7-9 and TRBJ2-5; no clear D gene. The germline CDR1 and CDR2 sequences are SEHNR and FQNEAQ (reference sequence). CDR3 size: 15 residues. V lost 1 base to trimming and J lost 1 base, with 10 bases between them. The CDR3 loop is CASSLVLWAQETQYF. CDR3 nucleotides: TGTGCCAGCAGCTTAGTCCTTTGGGCCCAAGAGACCCAGTACTTC.

V is TRBV6-5 and J is TRBJ2-7; 9 nucleotides agree with TRBD1. V gave up 0 bases and J gave up 1 base; unmatched junction bases: 4. The CDR3 covers 16 residues. Germline V gives CDR1 MNHEY, CDR2 SVGAGI. The CDR3 protein is CASSYSAGTGSYEQYF. CDR3 coding DNA: TGTGCCAGCAGTTACTCAGCCGGGACAGGGTCCTACGAGCAGTACTTC.

The rearrangement links TRBV2 to TRBJ1-1; a weak D match, TRBD1 (6 bases). The CDR3 is 13 residues long. Germline V gives CDR1 SNHLY, CDR2 FYNNEI. The V end lost 5 bases, the J end lost 2 bases, and 9 bases lay between the germline ends. CDR3 in DNA: TGTGCCAGCAGTAAACAGGGTAACACTGAAGCTTTCTTT. As protein: CASSKQGNTEAFF.

V is TRBV5-1 and J is TRBJ1-3, with 7 bases matching TRBD1. J gave up 0 bases and V 4 bases, and 4 bases lay outside the gene matches. Germline lookup yields CDR1 SGHRS and CDR2 YFSETQ. The CDR3 covers 15 residues. CDR3 sequence: CASSIGTASGNTIYF. The CDR3 nucleotides read TGCGCCAGCAGCATAGGGACAGCCTCTGGAAACACCATATATTTT.

This chain uses TRBV28 with TRBJ1-2; the D gene is possibly TRBD1 (5 bases). The germline V gene has CDR1 MDHEN and CDR2 SYDVKM. The CDR3 is made up of 15 amino acids. The V gene lost 3 bases and the J gene lost 4 bases, with 15 bases spanning the gap. The CDR3 region is CASSFLALGVYGYTF. In nucleotides, the CDR3 is TGTGCCAGCAGTTTCCTCGCCCTAGGGGTCTATGGCTACACCTTC.

The gene calls are TRBV2 and TRBJ1-4; 8 nucleotides match TRBD1. CDR3 length equals 15 residues. Trimming removed 4 bases from V and 5 bases from J; junction bases left unmatched: 6. From germline, CDR1 is SNHLY and CDR2 FYNNEI. The CDR3 DNA reads TGTGCCAGCAGTGTAACAGGGGGTTGGAATGAAAAACTGTTTTTT. Its protein is CASSVTGGWNEKLFF.

The V call is TRBV7-9, the J call TRBJ1-1; weak D call: TRBD1 (5 bases). In germline, CDR1 is SEHNR, CDR2 FQNEAQ (reference sequence). The length of the CDR3 is 15 residues. V lost 5 bases and J 5 bases, leaving 18 bases between the germline ends. CDR3 sequence reads: CASSTGGSVVTEAFF. The CDR3, as DNA: TGTGCCAGCAGCACGGGGGGTAGTGTGGTAACTGAAGCTTTCTTT. Supplemented by reference TRBV7-9 and TRBJ1-1, the full variable domain reads DTGVSQNPRHKITKRGQNVTFRCDPISEHNRLYWYRQTLGQGPEFLTYFQNEAQLEKSRLLSDRFSAERPKGSFSTLEIQRTEQGDSAMYLCASSTGGSVVTEAFFGQGTRLTVV.

The chain joins TRBV4-2 to TRBJ2-1, with TRBD2 matching over 8 bases. This CDR3 has 17 residues. Germline lookup yields CDR1 LGHNA and CDR2 YNFKEQ. V trimming: 4 bases; J trimming: 8 bases; junction bases outside the gene matches: 16. In nucleotides, the CDR3 is TGTGCCAGCAGCCCCAGGGTATTAGTTAGCGGGGCCGATGAGCAGTTCTTC. Its protein is CASSPRVLVSGADEQFF.

The V call is TRBV7-2, the J call TRBJ1-1; TRBD1 aligns across 10 bases. The CDR3 spans 16 residues. In germline, CDR1 is SGHTA, CDR2 FQGNSA. With V trimmed by 0 bases and J by 4 bases, 5 bases remained unmatched. CDR3 loop: CASSLATTGGGTEAFF. CDR3 bases: TGTGCCAGCAGCTTAGCGACGACAGGGGGCGGCACTGAAGCTTTCTTT.

The V and J genes are TRBV18 and TRBJ1-3; no firm D call. V was cut by 2 bases and J by 0 bases, with 14 bases left in between. The CDR3 runs 17 residues. Germline CDR1 is KGHSH and CDR2 is LQKENI. The CDR3 DNA sequence: TGTGCCAGCTCACCAAGTGGTGCAGCGCTCTCTGGAAACACCATATATTTT. Amino acid sequence: CASSPSGAALSGNTIYF. Together with reference TRBV18 and TRBJ1-3, the CDR3 gives the full variable domain: NAGVMQNPRHLVRRRGQEARLRCSPMKGHSHVYWYRQLPEEGLKFMVYLQKENIIDESGMPKERFSAEFPKEGPSILRIQQVVRGDSAAYFCASSPSGAALSGNTIYFGEGSWLTVV.

This sequence joins TRBV15 and TRBJ2-1; 10 positions agree with TRBD2. Germline CDR1 reads LNHNV; CDR2 reads YYDKDF (reference sequence). The CDR3 contains 16 residues. J lost 10 bases, V lost 0 bases, and 9 bases had no gene match. CDR3 sequence: CATSRDATSGAGEQFF. Written as DNA, the CDR3 is TGTGCCACCAGCAGAGATGCTACTAGCGGGGCGGGGGAGCAGTTCTTC.

The chain links TRBV4-3 to TRBJ1-4; D ambiguous. CDR1 and CDR2 (germline): LGHNA, YSLEER. This CDR3 spans 15 amino acids. V shed 3 bases and J shed 0 bases, with 8 bases lying between them. CDR3 region: CASSQGRSTNEKLFF. CDR3 nucleotide sequence: TGCGCCAGCAGCCAGGGCCGTTCAACTAATGAAAAACTGTTTTTT.

This chain links TRBV6-6 with TRBJ2-7; 7 nucleotides line up with TRBD1. The CDR3 is made up of 15 amino acids. Germline loops: CDR1 MNHNY, CDR2 SVGAGI (reference sequence). The V segment lost 2 bases and the J segment 6 bases; nucleotides outside the gene matches: 10. CDR3 bases: TGTGCCAGCAGTTACCCCCAACAAAAGGGGGCCGAGCAGTACTTC. Protein sequence: CASSYPQQKGAEQYF.

This chain links TRBV27 with TRBJ1-2; D is possibly TRBD1 (5 bases). The CDR3 is 11 amino acids. CDR1 and CDR2 from the germline V gene are MNHEY and SMNVEV (reference sequence). The V end was cut by 6 bases, the J end by 4 bases, with 6 bases between. CDR3 amino acids: CASRGGYGYTF. As DNA, the CDR3 is TGTGCCAGCAGGGGGGGCTATGGCTACACCTTC.

V usage is TRBV9 and J usage is TRBJ1-2, with 7 nucleotides matching TRBD1. Germline V CDR1 and CDR2: SGDLS, YYNGEE. V trimming: 1 base; J trimming: 5 bases; junction bases outside the gene matches: 5. CDR3 length: 14 residues. The CDR3 sequence: CASSVSGTDYGYTF. The CDR3 DNA is TGTGCCAGCAGCGTATCCGGGACAGATTATGGCTACACCTTC.

The chain employs TRBV2 and TRBJ1-1; D is ambiguous. The germline V gene encodes CDR1 SNHLY and CDR2 FYNNEI. The CDR3 contains 12 residues. The V end lost 4 bases, the J end lost 1 base, and 4 bases lay between the germline ends. The CDR3 region has the DNA TGTGCCAGCAGTGCCAGGAACACTGAAGCTTTCTTT. It yields the protein CASSARNTEAFF. Complete variable domain (other parts from reference TRBV2 and TRBJ1-1): EPEVTQTPSHQVTQMGQEVILRCVPISNHLYFYWYRQILGQKVEFLVSFYNNEISEKSEIFDDQFSVERPDGSNFTLKIRSTKLEDSAMYFCASSARNTEAFFGQGTRLTVV.

The chain links TRBV6-6 to TRBJ2-2; TRBD2 aligns across 12 bases. The germline gives CDR1 MNHNY, CDR2 SVGAGI (reference sequence). With V trimmed by 5 bases and J by 0 bases, 1 base remained unmatched. This CDR3 region has 16 residues. The CDR3 reads CASSRLAGANTGELFF. CDR3 coding DNA: TGTGCCAGCAGTCGACTAGCGGGAGCGAACACCGGGGAGCTGTTTTTT.